Listed here are 13 T cell receptor beta chains from one sample, sequenced in a study of response to subunit inactivated influenza vaccine. TCRdb reprocessed the RT-PCR reads with MiXCR, giving one entry per CDR3 protein. Counted here are some 500,000 distinct CDR3 sequences, over 25% occurring once; the ten biggest clones make up approximately 2%. This specimen was CD4+ T cells sorted from PBMCs, taken roughly 5 days after vaccination. The source of these receptors is a man aged 50-59 years who received an inactivated influenza vaccine.

The chain links TRBV6-1 to TRBJ2-3, with 7 bases matching TRBD1. The germline V gene has CDR1 MNHNS and CDR2 SASEGT. This CDR3 is 14 amino acids long. The V gene end was trimmed by 6 bases and the J gene end by 4 bases; junction bases not matched to a gene: 7. The CDR3 bases are TGTGCCAGCAGCCAACAGGGGCAGGCAGATACGCAGTATTTT. Amino acids: CASSQQGQADTQYF.

CDR3 sequence reads: CASSPLGQVGETQYF. CDR3 in DNA: TGTGCCAGCTCACCACTTGGACAGGTTGGCGAGACCCAGTACTTC. This rearrangement joins TRBV18 to TRBJ2-5, with TRBD1 identical over 7 bases. Germline V gene data show CDR1 as KGHSH and CDR2 as LQKENI. This CDR3 has 15 amino acids. J gave up 5 bases and V 1 base, and 7 bases lay outside the gene matches.

There are a few counts of this clonotype. J is TRBJ2-7 and V is TRBV11-2; the D gene is possibly TRBD2 (6 bases). This CDR3 spans 17 amino acids. The V and J ends lost 2 bases and 0 bases respectively, with 17 bases between them. CDR1 is SGHAT, CDR2 FQNNGV, per germline. CDR3 DNA: TGTGCCAGCAGCTTAAGTTCCGGGACTTCGAGCTCCTACGAGCAGTACTTC. Translated: CASSLSSGTSSSYEQYF.

This clonotype was seen a handful of times. CDR3 residues: CASSLALGGIYEQYF. The CDR3 DNA reads TGTGCCAGCAGCTTAGCGCTTGGCGGAATCTACGAGCAGTACTTC. V usage is TRBV7-9 and J usage is TRBJ2-7; no reliable D call. V was cut by 0 bases and J by 3 bases, with 12 bases left in between. CDR1 and CDR2 (germline): SEHNR, FQNEAQ (reference sequence). The CDR3 runs 15 residues.

J is TRBJ2-1 and V is TRBV18; no reliable D call. Germline V gene lookup returns CDR1 KGHSH and CDR2 LQKENI. V was shortened by 2 bases and J by 13 bases, with 9 bases between the two germline ends. The CDR3 loop spans 11 amino acids. The DNA for the CDR3 is TGTGCCAGCTCACCATCCCTTGGCCAGTTCTTC. Translated: CASSPSLGQFF.

In this sample, this clonotype turned up a few times. J is TRBJ1-4 and V is TRBV12-3 or TRBV12-4; D gene ambiguous. Trimming cost V 6 bases and J 6 bases, with 17 bases left between them. The length of the CDR3 is 15 residues. Here the CDR3 DNA reads TGTGCCAGCAGGCGAAGACTAGCTGGAGATGAAAAACTGTTTTTT. It yields the protein CASRRRLAGDEKLFF.

The chain joins TRBV15 to TRBJ2-1; 10 nucleotides agree with TRBD2. Unmatched junction bases numbered 3, after V lost 3 bases and J lost 4 bases. Germline CDR1 and CDR2: LNHNV and YYDKDF (reference sequence). The CDR3 extends over 15 amino acids. The CDR3 DNA reads TGTGCCACCAGCAGGACTAGCGGGCCTTACAATGAGCAGTTCTTC. Translated, it gives CATSRTSGPYNEQFF.

The chain combines TRBV5-1 with TRBJ2-1; 11 bases are shared with TRBD1. Looked up from germline, CDR1 is SGHRS and CDR2 is YFSETQ. V shed 4 bases, J shed 4 bases, and the junction held 4 bases outside the gene matches. This CDR3 spans 15 amino acids. The CDR3 DNA reads TGCGCCAGCAGCACCGGGACAGGGGGGTACAATGAGCAGTTCTTC. Amino acid sequence: CASSTGTGGYNEQFF.

This clonotype was observed a few times. The chain employs TRBV9 and TRBJ2-1; D is perhaps TRBD1 (5 bases). In germline, CDR1 is SGDLS, CDR2 YYNGEE. With 3 bases removed from V and 7 bases from J, the gap between germline ends came to 14 bases. The CDR3 totals 14 residues. This chain's CDR3 is CASSGGAGWNEQFF. The CDR3 DNA reads as TGTGCCAGCAGCGGGGGCGCAGGGTGGAATGAGCAGTTCTTC.

The V call is TRBV29-1, the J call TRBJ2-3; 13 bases agree with TRBD2. Per germline, CDR1 SQVTM and CDR2 ANQGSEA. V dropped 0 bases and J dropped 5; count of bases not matched to a gene: 8. This CDR3 comprises 17 residues. The CDR3 loop is CSVEDYRTSGSVDTQYF. CDR3 bases: TGCAGCGTTGAAGATTATAGGACTAGCGGGAGTGTAGATACGCAGTATTTT.

This clonotype has just a few counts. The rearrangement joins TRBV11-2 to TRBJ2-1; 12 bases align to TRBD2. V was pared by 0 bases and J by 8 bases, with 8 bases of the junction left unmatched. The CDR3 is made up of 17 amino acids. Germline V gives CDR1 SGHAT, CDR2 FQNNGV. The CDR3 reads CASSLDGLAGGVYEQFF. In nucleotides, the CDR3 is TGTGCCAGCAGCTTAGATGGGCTAGCGGGAGGGGTCTATGAGCAGTTCTTC.

The sample holds many counts of this clonotype. V gene TRBV5-5 combines with J gene TRBJ2-5, with 10 bases aligning to TRBD2. CDR1 and CDR2 from the germline V gene are SGHKS and YYEKEE (reference sequence). CDR3 size: 15 residues. Unmatched junction bases numbered 10, after V lost 6 bases and J lost 5 bases. In DNA, the CDR3 is TGTGCCAGCAACCCTAGCGGGGGCTGGCTGGAGACCCAGTACTTC. Amino acids: CASNPSGGWLETQYF.

The J gene is TRBJ2-5, the V gene TRBV4-1; tentative D call: TRBD1 (5 bases). The CDR3 contains 15 residues. CDR1 MGHRA and CDR2 YSYEKL come from the germline V gene. Trimming took 0 bases from V and 6 from J, leaving 14 bases between them. The CDR3 DNA reads TGCGCCAGCAGCCAAGACTTCAGGGAAGCACAGACCCAGTACTTC. Translation: CASSQDFREAQTQYF.